Listed below are T cell receptor beta chains from one sample, sequenced in a study of blood T cell repertoires in COVID-19. TCRdb keeps only in-frame clones here, not all; method: immunoSEQ multiplex PCR. The table has about 130,000 clones, roughly four fifths seen once. The source material was peripheral blood. Receptors originate from a man younger than 45 with COVID-19, enrolled during active disease. The CDR3 runs from the conserved cysteine through the conserved F or W.

v_gene: TRBV28; len: 15; j_gene: TRBJ1-1; CDR3aa: CASSTTGGRGTEAFF
v_gene: TRBV4-1; len: 16; j_gene: TRBJ1-5; CDR3aa: CASGGPGTLSDQPQHF
v_gene: TRBV6-6; len: 13; j_gene: TRBJ2-7; CDR3aa: CASWPTPGDEQYF
v_gene: TRBV27; len: 16; j_gene: TRBJ1-2; CDR3aa: CASSSLDRVSFYGYTF
v_gene: TRBV5-1; len: 14; j_gene: TRBJ2-1; CDR3aa: CASSSGQGNNEQFF
v_gene: TRBV12-3/TRBV12-4; len: 13; j_gene: TRBJ2-7; CDR3aa: CATRGAGGAEQYF
v_gene: TRBV6-2/TRBV6-3; len: 15; j_gene: TRBJ2-7; CDR3aa: CASSYPGTRDYEQYF
v_gene: TRBV4-1; len: 17; j_gene: TRBJ1-2; CDR3aa: CASSQVRDIWTHYGYTF
v_gene: TRBV2; len: 13; j_gene: TRBJ1-2; CDR3aa: CASSGLMFNGYTF
v_gene: TRBV7-2; len: 14; j_gene: TRBJ1-1; CDR3aa: CASSSGDYDTEAFF
v_gene: TRBV24-1; len: 16; j_gene: TRBJ2-1; CDR3aa: CATSELAGGSYNEQFF
v_gene: TRBV21-1; len: 8; j_gene: TRBJ1-6; CDR3aa: CASSTLHF
v_gene: TRBV27; len: 13; j_gene: TRBJ2-7; CDR3aa: CASSLTGAYEQYF
v_gene: TRBV30; len: 13; j_gene: TRBJ1-2; CDR3aa: CAWSRQGGNGYTF
v_gene: TRBV18; len: 15; j_gene: TRBJ1-3; CDR3aa: CASSRSIGSGNTIYF
v_gene: TRBV27; len: 13; j_gene: TRBJ2-5; CDR3aa: CASSRQGSETQYF
v_gene: TRBV5-1; len: 15; j_gene: TRBJ2-2; CDR3aa: CASCRIDSHTGELFF
v_gene: TRBV19; len: 16; j_gene: TRBJ2-3; CDR3aa: CASSVGQGPNTDTQYF
v_gene: TRBV4-2; len: 16; j_gene: TRBJ2-7; CDR3aa: CASSPPGTSGSYEQYF
v_gene: TRBV5-6; len: 15; j_gene: TRBJ1-6; CDR3aa: CASSFQGQGDSPLHF
v_gene: TRBV4-3; len: 16; j_gene: TRBJ2-7; CDR3aa: CASSQEIGQGGNEQYF
v_gene: TRBV11-3; len: 15; j_gene: TRBJ2-5; CDR3aa: CASSFDGQQQETQYF
v_gene: TRBV7-8; len: 15; j_gene: TRBJ2-5; CDR3aa: CASSLLAGVAETQYF